This paragraph covers one T cell receptor beta chain sequence. These data come from a study of blood T cell repertoires in COVID-19. Original handling: Researchers report that nucleated cell counts were estimated from reference gene primer amplification. TCRdb's copy holds only in-frame clones and misses some; the assay was immunoSEQ multiplex PCR. The V and J calls and clone size were taken over from that table, and D and trimming were inferred from the DNA. The table lists hundreds of thousands of clones, over 70% of them singletons. The V gene lost 6 bases and the J gene lost 2 bases, with 17 bases spanning the gap. This CDR3 contains 15 residues. Germline V gene data show CDR1 as LNHDA and CDR2 as SQIVND (reference sequence).

The chain recombines TRBV19 with TRBJ2-7; D is possibly TRBD1 (5 bases). Sequenced input: peripheral blood. This sequence originates from a woman older than 75 with acute or convalescent COVID-19. This CDR3 reads CASSPMARVTYEQYF. In nucleotides, the CDR3 is TGTGCCAGTAGCCCAATGGCCAGGGTAACCTACGAGCAGTACTTC.